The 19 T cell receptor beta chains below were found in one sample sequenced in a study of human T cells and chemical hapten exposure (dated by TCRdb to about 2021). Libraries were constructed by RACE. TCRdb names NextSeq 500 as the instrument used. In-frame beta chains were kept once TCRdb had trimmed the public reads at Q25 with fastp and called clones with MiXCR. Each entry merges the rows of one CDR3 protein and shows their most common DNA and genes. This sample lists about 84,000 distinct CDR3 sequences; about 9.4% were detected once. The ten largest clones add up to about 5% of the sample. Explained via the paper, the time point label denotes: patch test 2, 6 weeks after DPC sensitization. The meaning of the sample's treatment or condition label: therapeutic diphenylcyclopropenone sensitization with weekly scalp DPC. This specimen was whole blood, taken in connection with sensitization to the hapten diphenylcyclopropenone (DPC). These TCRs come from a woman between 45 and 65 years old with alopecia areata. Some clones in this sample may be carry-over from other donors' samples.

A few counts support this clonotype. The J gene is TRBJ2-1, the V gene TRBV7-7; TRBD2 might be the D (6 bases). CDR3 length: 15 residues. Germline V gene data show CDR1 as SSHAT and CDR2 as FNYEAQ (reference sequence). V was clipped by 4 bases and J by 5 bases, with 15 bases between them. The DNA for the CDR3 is TGTGCCAGCAGCTCGATAACCGGGGGTCACAATGAGCAGTTCTTC. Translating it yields CASSSITGGHNEQFF.

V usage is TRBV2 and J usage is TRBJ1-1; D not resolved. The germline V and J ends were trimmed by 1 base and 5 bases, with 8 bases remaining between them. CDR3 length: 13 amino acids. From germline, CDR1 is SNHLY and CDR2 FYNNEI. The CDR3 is CASSEEWGTEAFF. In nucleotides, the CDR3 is TGTGCCAGCAGTGAAGAGTGGGGTACTGAAGCTTTCTTT.

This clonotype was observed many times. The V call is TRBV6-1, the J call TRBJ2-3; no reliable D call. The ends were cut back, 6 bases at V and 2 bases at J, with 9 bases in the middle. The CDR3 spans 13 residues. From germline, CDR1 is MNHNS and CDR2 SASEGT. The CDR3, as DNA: TGTGCCAGCAGCCGCGAACCCACAGATACGCAGTATTTT. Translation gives CASSREPTDTQYF.

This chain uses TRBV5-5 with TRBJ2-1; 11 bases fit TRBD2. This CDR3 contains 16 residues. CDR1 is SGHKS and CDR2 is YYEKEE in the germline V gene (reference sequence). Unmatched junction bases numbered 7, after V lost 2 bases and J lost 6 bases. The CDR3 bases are TGTGCCAGCAGCTTTATAGCTAGCGGGAGGTCCAATGAGCAGTTCTTC. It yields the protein CASSFIASGRSNEQFF.

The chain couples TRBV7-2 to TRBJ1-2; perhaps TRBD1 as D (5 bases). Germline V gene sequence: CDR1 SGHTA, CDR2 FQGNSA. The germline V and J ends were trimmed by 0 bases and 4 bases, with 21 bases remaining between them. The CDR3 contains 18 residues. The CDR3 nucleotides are TGTGCCAGCAGCTTAGCTGGGGGACCGCGGACAACCAGCTATGGCTACACCTTC. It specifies CASSLAGGPRTTSYGYTF.

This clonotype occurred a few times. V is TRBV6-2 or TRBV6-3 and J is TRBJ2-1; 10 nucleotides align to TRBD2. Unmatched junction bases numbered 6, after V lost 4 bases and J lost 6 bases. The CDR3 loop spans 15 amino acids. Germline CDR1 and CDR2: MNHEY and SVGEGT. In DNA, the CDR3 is TGTGCCAGCAGTTCCCTAGCGGGGGCCGTCAATGAGCAGTTCTTC. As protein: CASSSLAGAVNEQFF.

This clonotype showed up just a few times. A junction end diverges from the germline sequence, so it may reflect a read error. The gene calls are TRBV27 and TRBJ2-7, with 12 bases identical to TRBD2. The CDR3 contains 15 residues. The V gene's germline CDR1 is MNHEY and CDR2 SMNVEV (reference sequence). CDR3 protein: CASSRGLAGSFGLVF. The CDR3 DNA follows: TGTGCCAGCAGTAGAGGACTAGCGGGATCGTTTGGCTTAGTCTTC.

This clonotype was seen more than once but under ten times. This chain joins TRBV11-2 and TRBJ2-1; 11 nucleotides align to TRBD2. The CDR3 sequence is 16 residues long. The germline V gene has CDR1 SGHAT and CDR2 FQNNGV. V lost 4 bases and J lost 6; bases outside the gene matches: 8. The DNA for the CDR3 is TGTGCCAGCAGCTCATATAGCGGGAGGGCCGGCAATGAGCAGTTCTTC. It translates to CASSSYSGRAGNEQFF.

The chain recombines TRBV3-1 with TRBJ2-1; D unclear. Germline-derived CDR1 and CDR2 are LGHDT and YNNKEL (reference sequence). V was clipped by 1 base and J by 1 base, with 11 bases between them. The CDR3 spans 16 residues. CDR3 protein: CASSQAKRRSYNEQFF. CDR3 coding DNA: TGTGCCAGCAGCCAAGCGAAGAGACGTTCCTACAATGAGCAGTTCTTC.

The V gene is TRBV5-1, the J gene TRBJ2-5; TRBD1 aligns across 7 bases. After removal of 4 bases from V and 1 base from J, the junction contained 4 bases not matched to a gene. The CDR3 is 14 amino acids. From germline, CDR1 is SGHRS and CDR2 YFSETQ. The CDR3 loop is CASSLGTAQETQYF. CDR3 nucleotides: TGCGCCAGCAGCCTTGGGACAGCCCAAGAGACCCAGTACTTC.

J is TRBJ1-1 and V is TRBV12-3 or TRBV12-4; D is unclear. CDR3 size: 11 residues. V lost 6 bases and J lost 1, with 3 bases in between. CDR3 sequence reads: CASRWNTEAFF. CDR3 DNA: TGTGCCAGCAGATGGAACACTGAAGCTTTCTTT.

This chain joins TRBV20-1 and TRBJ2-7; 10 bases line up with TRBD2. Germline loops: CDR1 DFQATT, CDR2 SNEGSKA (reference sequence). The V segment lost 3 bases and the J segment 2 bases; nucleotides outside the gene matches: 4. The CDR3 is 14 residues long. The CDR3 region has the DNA TGCAGTGCTAGCTCTAGCGGGGGAACCTACGAGCAGTACTTC. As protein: CSASSSGGTYEQYF.

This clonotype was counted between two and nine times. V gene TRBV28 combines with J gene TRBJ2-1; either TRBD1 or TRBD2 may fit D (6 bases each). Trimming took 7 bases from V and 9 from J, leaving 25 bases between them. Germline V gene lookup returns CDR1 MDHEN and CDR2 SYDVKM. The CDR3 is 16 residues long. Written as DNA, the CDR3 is TGTGCCAGCATCGGGGACTCGGGACACAGGTCCCGTGAGCAGTTCTTC. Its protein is CASIGDSGHRSREQFF. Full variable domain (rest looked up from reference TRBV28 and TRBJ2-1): DVKVTQSSRYLVKRTGEKVFLECVQDMDHENMFWYRQDPGLGLRLIYFSYDVKMKEKGDIPEGYSVSREKKERFSLILESASTNQTSMYLCASIGDSGHRSREQFFGPGTRLTVL.

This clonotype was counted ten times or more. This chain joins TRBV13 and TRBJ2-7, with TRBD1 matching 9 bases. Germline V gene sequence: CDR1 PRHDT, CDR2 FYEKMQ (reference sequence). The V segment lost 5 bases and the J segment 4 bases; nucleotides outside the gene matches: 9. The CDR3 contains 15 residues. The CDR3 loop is CASSRQGGRGYEQYF. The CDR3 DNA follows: TGTGCCAGCAGCCGACAGGGGGGAAGGGGTTACGAGCAGTACTTC.

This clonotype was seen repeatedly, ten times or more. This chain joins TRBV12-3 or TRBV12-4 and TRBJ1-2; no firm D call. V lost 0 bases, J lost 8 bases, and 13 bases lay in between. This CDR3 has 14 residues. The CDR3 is CASSLAGGPGGYTF. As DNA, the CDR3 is TGTGCCAGCAGTTTAGCCGGCGGGCCTGGGGGCTACACCTTC.

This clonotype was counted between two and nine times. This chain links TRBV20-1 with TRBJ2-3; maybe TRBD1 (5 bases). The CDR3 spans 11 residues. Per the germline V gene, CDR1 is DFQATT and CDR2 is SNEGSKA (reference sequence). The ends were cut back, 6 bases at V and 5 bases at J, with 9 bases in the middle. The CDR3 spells CSARRGDTQYF. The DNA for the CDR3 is TGCAGTGCCCGAAGGGGAGATACGCAGTATTTT.

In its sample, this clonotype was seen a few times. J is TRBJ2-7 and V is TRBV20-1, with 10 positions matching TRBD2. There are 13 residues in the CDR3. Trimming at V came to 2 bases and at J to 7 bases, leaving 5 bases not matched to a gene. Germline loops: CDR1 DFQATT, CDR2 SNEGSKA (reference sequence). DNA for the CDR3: TGCAGTGCTAGACTAGCGGGAGTACGAGAGCAGTACTTC. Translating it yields CSARLAGVREQYF.

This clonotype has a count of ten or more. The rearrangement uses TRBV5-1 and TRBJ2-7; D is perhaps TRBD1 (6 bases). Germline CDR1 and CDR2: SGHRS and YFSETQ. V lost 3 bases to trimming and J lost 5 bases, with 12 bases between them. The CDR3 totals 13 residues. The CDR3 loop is CASSYDRPHEQYF. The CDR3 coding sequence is TGCGCCAGCAGCTACGACAGGCCCCACGAGCAGTACTTC.

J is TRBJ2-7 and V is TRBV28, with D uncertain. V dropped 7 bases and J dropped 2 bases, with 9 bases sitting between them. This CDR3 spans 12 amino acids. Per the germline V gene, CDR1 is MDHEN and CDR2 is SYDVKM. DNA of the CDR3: TGTGCCAGCACCACCGAGCCCTACGAGCAGTACTTC. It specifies CASTTEPYEQYF.